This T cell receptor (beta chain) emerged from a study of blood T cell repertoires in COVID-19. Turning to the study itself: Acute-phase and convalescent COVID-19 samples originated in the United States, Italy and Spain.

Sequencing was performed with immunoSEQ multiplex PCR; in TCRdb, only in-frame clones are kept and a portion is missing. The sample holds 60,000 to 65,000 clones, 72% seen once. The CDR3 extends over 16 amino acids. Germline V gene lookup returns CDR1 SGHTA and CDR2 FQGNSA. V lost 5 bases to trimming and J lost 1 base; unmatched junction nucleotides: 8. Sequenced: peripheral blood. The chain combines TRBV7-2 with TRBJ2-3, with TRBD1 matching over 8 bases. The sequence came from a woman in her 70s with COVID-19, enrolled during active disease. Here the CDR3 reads CASSTRTGLGTDTQYF. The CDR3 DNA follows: TGTGCCAGCAGCACGAGGACAGGGCTGGGCACAGATACGCAGTATTTT.